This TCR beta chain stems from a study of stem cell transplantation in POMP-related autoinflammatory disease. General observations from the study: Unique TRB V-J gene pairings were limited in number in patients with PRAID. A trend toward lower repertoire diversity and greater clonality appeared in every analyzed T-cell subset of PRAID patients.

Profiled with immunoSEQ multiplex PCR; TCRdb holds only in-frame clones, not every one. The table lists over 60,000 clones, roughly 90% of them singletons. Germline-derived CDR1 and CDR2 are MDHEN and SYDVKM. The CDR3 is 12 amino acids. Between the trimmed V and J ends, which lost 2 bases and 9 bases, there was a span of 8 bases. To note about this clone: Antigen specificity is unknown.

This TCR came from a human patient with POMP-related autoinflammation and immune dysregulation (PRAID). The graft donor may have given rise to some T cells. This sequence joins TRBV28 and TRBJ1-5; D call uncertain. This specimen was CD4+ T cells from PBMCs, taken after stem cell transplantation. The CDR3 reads CASSLKFRPQHF. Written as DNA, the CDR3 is TGTGCCAGCAGTTTAAAATTTAGGCCCCAGCATTTT.